The rows below give T cell receptor beta chains drawn from one sample of a study of cytomegalovirus exposure and HLA in healthy donors. Repertoires were generated with immunoSEQ multiplex PCR, while TCRdb's copy carries only in-frame clones and drops some. The profile covers fewer than 200,000 clones, with around 75% appearing a single time and approximately 3% taken by the ten largest. The sample consisted of PBMCs. These receptors all stem from a woman between 50 and 59 years old in good health and CMV-seropositive. The CDR3 runs from the conserved cysteine through the conserved F or W. A D gene is named only where the DNA matches it firmly. Clone size, where shown, is once, few, many, or a class for clones that have expanded.

d_gene | j_gene | v_gene | abundance | CDR3nt | CDR3aa
TRBD1 | TRBJ1-1 | TRBV25-1 | NA | TGTGCCAGCAGCTACAGGGGCGCAAACACTGAAGCTTTCTTT | CASSYRGANTEAFF
TRBD1 | TRBJ1-1 | TRBV5-1 | NA | TGCGCCAGCAGCTTGGAGACAGGGCTTGAAGCTTTCTTT | CASSLETGLEAFF
NA | TRBJ2-3 | TRBV14 | NA | TGTGCCAGCAGCCAAGGTATCTTCCTACCCACAGATACGCAGTATTTT | CASSQGIFLPTDTQYF
TRBD1 | TRBJ1-4 | TRBV6-1 | NA | TGTGCCAGCAGTGAGAGGGGGCGAACTAATGAAAAACTGTTTTTT | CASSERGRTNEKLFF
NA | TRBJ1-5 | TRBV2 | NA | TGTGCCAGCAGTGGGGGCGAGAAGAGCAATCAGCCCCAGCATTTT | CASSGGEKSNQPQHF
TRBD1 | TRBJ2-7 | TRBV5-5 | once | TGTGCCAGCAGCTTAGGACAGGGAGCTCTCGACGAGCAGTACTTC | CASSLGQGALDEQYF
TRBD1 | TRBJ2-1 | TRBV9 | NA | TGTGCCAGCACCCCCGGGACAGGGGAGTTAGAGCAGTTCTTC | CASTPGTGELEQFF
NA | TRBJ1-3 | TRBV9 | NA | TGTGCCAGCAGCGTAGCCCACTCAGGGTCAGGCAACACCATATATTTT | CASSVAHSGSGNTIYF
TRBD1 | TRBJ2-7 | TRBV6-5 | NA | TGTGCCAGCAGTTACTCGGGACAGGGCCCCTACGAGCAGTACTTC | CASSYSGQGPYEQYF
NA | TRBJ1-5 | TRBV6-6 | NA | TGTGCCAGCACCGTACGGGGGGACACCATACAGCCCCAGCATTTT | CASTVRGDTIQPQHF
TRBD1 | TRBJ1-1 | TRBV27 | once | TGTGCCAGCAGTCCCCGCGTCAGGGGGCTGTTATTTTACACTGAAGCTTTCTTT | CASSPRVRGLLFYTEAFF
NA | TRBJ1-1 | TRBV18 | NA | TGTGCCAGCTCACCCGGGAAAACCATCGCTTTCTTT | CASSPGKTIAFF
TRBD1 | TRBJ2-2 | TRBV6-1 | few | TGTGCCAGCAGATACAGGGGGCTAAACACCGGGGAGCTGTTTTTT | CASRYRGLNTGELFF
NA | TRBJ1-2 | TRBV5-1 | NA | TGCGCCAGCAGAAGGGATCCCGGGGGTGGCTATGGCTACACCTTC | CASRRDPGGGYGYTF
NA | TRBJ1-5 | TRBV9 | NA | TGTGCCAGCAGCGTAGACGGGGAACAGCCCCAGCATTTT | CASSVDGEQPQHF
TRBD2 | TRBJ2-1 | TRBV11-2 | NA | TGTGCCAGCAGGCGGGTAGCGGGGGGGCCTAATGAGCAGTTCTTC | CASRRVAGGPNEQFF
TRBD1 | TRBJ1-3 | TRBV2 | NA | TGTGCCAGCAGTGAAGTGGCAGGGGGCCCCCGCTCTGGAAACACCATATATTTT | CASSEVAGGPRSGNTIYF
TRBD1 | TRBJ1-1 | TRBV9 | NA | TGTGCCAGCAGCGTGGGACAGGGGGGGACTGAAGCTTTCTTT | CASSVGQGGTEAFF
NA | TRBJ2-1 | TRBV30 | NA | TGTGCCTGGAGTGACGGCAGCGGTTGTGAGCAGTTCTTC | CAWSDGSGCEQFF
TRBD2 | TRBJ2-7 | TRBV4-1 | NA | TGCGCCAGCAGCCAAACATCTAGCGGGGGGGCCTACGAGCAGTACTTC | CASSQTSSGGAYEQYF
NA | TRBJ2-5 | TRBV6-1 | NA | TGTGCCAGCAGTAGCAAAGAGACCCAGTACTTC | CASSSKETQYF
TRBD2 | TRBJ2-1 | TRBV15 | NA | TGTGCCACCAGCAGGGAGGGACTAGCGGCCAATGAGCAGTTCTTC | CATSREGLAANEQFF
TRBD2 | TRBJ2-1 | TRBV5-1 | NA | TGCGCCAGCAGGGTAGGACTAGCGGGGGGGCAAGATGAGCAGTTCTTC | CASRVGLAGGQDEQFF
NA | TRBJ1-1 | TRBV4-1 | NA | TGCGCCAGCAGCCAAGAAGGAGGCACCCGGGAAGCTTTCTTT | CASSQEGGTREAFF
TRBD1 | TRBJ1-1 | TRBV2 | NA | TGTGCCACTAAGGACAGGCCCGGGACTGAAGCTTTCTTT | CATKDRPGTEAFF
TRBD2 | TRBJ2-5 | TRBV4-1 | NA | TGCGCCAGCAGCCCTACCGGAGGGGCGGGGGGGTTCCAAGAGACCCAGTACTTC | CASSPTGGAGGFQETQYF
TRBD1 | TRBJ1-1 | TRBV27 | NA | TGTGCCAGCAGTATGGGGACAGGTGGGGCTTTCTTT | CASSMGTGGAFF
TRBD1 | TRBJ1-1 | TRBV2 | NA | TGTGCCAGCAGTGAAAGGGACAGGGACATGAACACTGAAGCTTTCTTT | CASSERDRDMNTEAFF
NA | TRBJ1-5 | TRBV6-1 | NA | TGTGCCAGCAGTGAAGCCGGCGGGGGTCTAGGCAATCAGCCCCAGCATTTT | CASSEAGGGLGNQPQHF
TRBD2 | TRBJ2-7 | TRBV11-2 | NA | TGTGCCAGCAGCCCATCTAGCGGGGGGGCCCACGAGCAGTACTTC | CASSPSSGGAHEQYF
NA | TRBJ1-1 | TRBV27 | NA | TGTGCCAGCAGTTTATTGGTCGGCACTGAAGCTTTCTTT | CASSLLVGTEAFF
TRBD1 | TRBJ1-2 | TRBV11-2 | NA | TGTGCCAGCAGCTCCATATTCGGACAGGACTATGGCTACACCTTC | CASSSIFGQDYGYTF
TRBD2 | TRBJ2-1 | TRBV15 | NA | TGTGCCACCAGCAGTGGACTAGCGGGGATATACAATGAGCAGTTCTTC | CATSSGLAGIYNEQFF
TRBD2 | TRBJ2-5 | TRBV2 | NA | TGTGCCAGCAGGGAAAGTGGCGGGGGGTGGGGAGAGACCCAGTACTTC | CASRESGGGWGETQYF
NA | TRBJ1-3 | TRBV4-2 | once | TGTGCCAGCAGCCAAGTGGGAACAGGGCGCAGGGACACCATATATTTT | CASSQVGTGRRDTIYF
NA | TRBJ1-2 | TRBV7-6 | NA | TGTGCCAGCAGCCTCCAGGGTTATGGCTACACCTTC | CASSLQGYGYTF
TRBD1 | TRBJ2-7 | TRBV2 | NA | TGTGCCAGCAGTGCCGGGACAGGATTTGGGTACGAGCAGTACTTC | CASSAGTGFGYEQYF
TRBD1 | TRBJ2-7 | TRBV2 | NA | TGTGCCAGCTGCCTTGACAGGGGGCATTACGAGCAGTACTTC | CASCLDRGHYEQYF
NA | TRBJ1-2 | TRBV9 | once | TGTGCCAGCAGCGTAGGTCCGGTTAACTATGGCTACACCTTC | CASSVGPVNYGYTF
NA | TRBJ2-1 | TRBV5-8 | NA | TGTGCCAGCAGTTACGGGGGATCCTACAATGAGCAGTTCTTC | CASSYGGSYNEQFF